This T cell receptor (beta chain) was identified during a study of cytomegalovirus exposure and HLA in healthy donors. Study overall: A preliminary data release comprised 70 million to 95 million unique TCRs obtained from HLA-typed donors. Notes on the study in general: More clonal expansion characterized HLA-associated TCR beta chains than equally common others in a later analysis.

Germline loops: CDR1 SGHTA, CDR2 FQGNSA. This CDR3 region has 15 residues. V lost 6 bases, J lost 2 bases, and 16 bases lay in between. The sample holds one count of this clone. The antigen is undetermined. 60 Vbeta and 13 Jbeta primers were used in PCR. The method was immunoSEQ multiplex PCR; TCRdb's version includes in-frame clones alone and lacks a portion of them. The repertoire has over 150,000 clones, 60% to 80% of them found once; the top ten carry roughly 2.6%. The chain is built from TRBV7-2 and TRBJ1-1; D uncertain. The sequencing sample was made of PBMCs. The TCR was taken from a woman in her thirties or forties in good health and CMV-seropositive. The CDR3 DNA reads as TGTGCCAGCAGGACCAACAGTATGATAAACACTGAAGCTTTCTTT. Its translation: CASRTNSMINTEAFF.